This TCR beta chain was identified during a study of T cell repertoires in ileal Crohn's disease. The germline gives CDR1 MGHRA, CDR2 YSYEKL. The V gene lost 4 bases and the J gene lost 3 bases, with 13 bases spanning the gap. This CDR3 is built from 14 residues. Noted time point: neoterminal ileum biopsy at postoperative endoscopy, about 6 months after surgery. Sequencing used immunoSEQ multiplex PCR; TCRdb keeps in-frame clones, though not all of them. Of fewer than 9,500 clones in the sample, around four fifths were seen once. This TCR was sampled from an adult with Crohn's disease. Sequenced sample: ileal tissue. The genes are TRBV4-1 and TRBJ2-7, with D possibly being TRBD1 (5 bases). DNA for the CDR3: TGCGCCAGCAGCCGTGACAGTAATTTCTACGAGCAGTACTTC. Amino acid sequence: CASSRDSNFYEQYF.